This entry features one T cell receptor (beta chain) sequence. This sample was taken from a study of brain T cells in children with intractable seizures. Data came from immunoSEQ multiplex PCR; TCRdb stores just in-frame clones and leaves some out. The profile shows 110,000 or so clones, 94% of them singletons. The CDR3 runs 15 residues. V gave up 5 bases and J gave up 8 bases, with 18 bases separating them. From germline, CDR1 is MNHEY and CDR2 SMNVEV (reference sequence). The TCR comes from a boy younger than two with hemimegalencephaly and intractable seizures. The specimen was peripheral blood, collected at surgery. V is TRBV27 and J is TRBJ1-4; no clear D. The DNA of the CDR3 is TGTGCCAGCAGTAGACTTTCACAGTATAGAGAAAAACTGTTTTTT. Protein: CASSRLSQYREKLFF.